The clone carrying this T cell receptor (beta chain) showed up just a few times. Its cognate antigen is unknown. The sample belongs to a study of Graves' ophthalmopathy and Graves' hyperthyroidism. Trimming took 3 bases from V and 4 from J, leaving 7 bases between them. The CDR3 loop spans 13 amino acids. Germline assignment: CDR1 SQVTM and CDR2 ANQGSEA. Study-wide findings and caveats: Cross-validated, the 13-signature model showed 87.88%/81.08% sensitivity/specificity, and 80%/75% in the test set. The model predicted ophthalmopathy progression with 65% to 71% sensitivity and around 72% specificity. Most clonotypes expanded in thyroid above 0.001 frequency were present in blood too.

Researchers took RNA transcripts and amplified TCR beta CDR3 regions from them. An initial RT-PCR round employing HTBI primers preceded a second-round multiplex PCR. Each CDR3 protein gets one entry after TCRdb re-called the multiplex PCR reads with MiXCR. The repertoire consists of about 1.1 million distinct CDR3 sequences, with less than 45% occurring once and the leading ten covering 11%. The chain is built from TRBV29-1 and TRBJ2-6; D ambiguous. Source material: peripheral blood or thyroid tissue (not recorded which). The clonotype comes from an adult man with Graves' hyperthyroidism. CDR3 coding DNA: TGCAGCGTTGAGGAGACAGGGGCCAACGTCCTGACTTTC. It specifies CSVEETGANVLTF.